This T cell receptor (beta chain) was sequenced in a study of blood T cell repertoires in COVID-19. On the study more broadly: Acute and convalescent COVID-19 samples came from the United States, Italy and Spain. Sample material is recorded as cDNA or gDNA derived from T cells, B-cell-depleted T cells, or PBMCs.

This clone has more than one count but fewer than ten. Other DNA variants within this sample encode the same CDR3. Per the germline V gene, CDR1 is SGHRS and CDR2 is YFSETQ. V lost 4 bases to trimming and J lost 1 base; unmatched junction nucleotides: 2. The CDR3 is 15 amino acids. Original data processing: For nucleated cells, counts were estimated from reference gene primer amplification. Some clones are missing from TCRdb's copy, which holds only in-frame ones; the method was immunoSEQ multiplex PCR. The V and J calls and clone size are taken from that table; D and trimming were inferred from the DNA. The repertoire holds under 170,000 clones, with roughly 90% as singletons.

The rearrangement joins TRBV5-1 to TRBJ2-2; the match to TRBD1 covers 9 bases. The TCR was taken from a woman aged 60 to 75 with active or convalescent COVID-19. The material sequenced was peripheral blood. CDR3: CASSPGQGNTGELFF. CDR3 coding DNA: TGCGCCAGCAGCCCGGGACAGGGGAACACCGGGGAGCTGTTTTTT.